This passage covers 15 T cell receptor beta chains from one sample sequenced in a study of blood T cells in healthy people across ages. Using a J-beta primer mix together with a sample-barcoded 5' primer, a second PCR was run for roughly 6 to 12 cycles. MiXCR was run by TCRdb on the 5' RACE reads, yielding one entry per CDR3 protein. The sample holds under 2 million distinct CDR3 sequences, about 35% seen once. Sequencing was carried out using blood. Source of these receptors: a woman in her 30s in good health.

CDR3 sequence reads: CASSPHRGVNYGYTF. The CDR3 nucleotides are TGTGCCAGCAGCCCCCACAGGGGAGTGAACTATGGCTACACCTTC. The gene calls are TRBV7-3 and TRBJ1-2; 7 nucleotides align to TRBD1. The CDR3 has 15 amino acids. Per germline, CDR1 SGHTA and CDR2 FQGTGA. The ends lost 5 bases at V and 2 bases at J; junction bases unmatched: 8.

CDR3 residues: CATRGGRNEQFF. The DNA of the CDR3 is TGTGCCACGCGAGGGGGCCGCAATGAGCAGTTCTTC. This chain links TRBV27 with TRBJ2-1; 7 positions agree with TRBD1. Germline assignment: CDR1 MNHEY and CDR2 SMNVEV (reference sequence). This CDR3 region has 12 residues. V was pared by 10 bases and J by 6 bases, with 6 bases of the junction left unmatched.

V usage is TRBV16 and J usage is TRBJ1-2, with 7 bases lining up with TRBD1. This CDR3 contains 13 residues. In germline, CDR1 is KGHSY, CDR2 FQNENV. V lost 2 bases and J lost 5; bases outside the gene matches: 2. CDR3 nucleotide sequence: TGTGCCAGCAGCCAACGGACAGGTTATGGCTACACCTTC. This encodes CASSQRTGYGYTF.

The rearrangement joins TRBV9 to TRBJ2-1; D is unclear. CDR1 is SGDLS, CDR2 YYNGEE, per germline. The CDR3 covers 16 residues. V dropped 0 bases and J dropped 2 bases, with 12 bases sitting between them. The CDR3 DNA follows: TGTGCCAGCAGCGTAGGAGCGTTACATCCCTACAATGAGCAGTTCTTC. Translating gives CASSVGALHPYNEQFF. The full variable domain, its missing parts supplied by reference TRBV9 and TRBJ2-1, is DSGVTQTPKHLITATGQRVTLRCSPRSGDLSVYWYQQSLDQGLQFLIQYYNGEERAKGNILERFSAQQFPDLHSELNLSSLELGDSALYFCASSVGALHPYNEQFFGPGTRLTVL.

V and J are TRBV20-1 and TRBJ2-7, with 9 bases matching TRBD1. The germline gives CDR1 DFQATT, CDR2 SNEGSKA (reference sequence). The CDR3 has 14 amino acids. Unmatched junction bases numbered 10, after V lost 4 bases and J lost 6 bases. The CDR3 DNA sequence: TGCAGTGCTATTGTCCCGGGACAGGGAACCGAGCAGTACTTC. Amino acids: CSAIVPGQGTEQYF.

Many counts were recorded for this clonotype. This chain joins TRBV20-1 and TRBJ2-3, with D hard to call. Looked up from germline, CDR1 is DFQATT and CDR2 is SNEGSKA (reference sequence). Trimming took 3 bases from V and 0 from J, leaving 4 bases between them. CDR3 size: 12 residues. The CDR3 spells CSARASTDTQYF. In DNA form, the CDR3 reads TGCAGTGCTAGGGCAAGCACAGATACGCAGTATTTT.

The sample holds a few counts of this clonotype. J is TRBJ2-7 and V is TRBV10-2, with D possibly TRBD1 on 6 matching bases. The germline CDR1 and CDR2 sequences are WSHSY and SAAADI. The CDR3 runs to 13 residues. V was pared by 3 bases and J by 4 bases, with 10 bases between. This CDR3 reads CASSDHTGYEQYF. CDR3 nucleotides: TGCGCCAGCAGTGATCACACAGGGTACGAGCAGTACTTC.

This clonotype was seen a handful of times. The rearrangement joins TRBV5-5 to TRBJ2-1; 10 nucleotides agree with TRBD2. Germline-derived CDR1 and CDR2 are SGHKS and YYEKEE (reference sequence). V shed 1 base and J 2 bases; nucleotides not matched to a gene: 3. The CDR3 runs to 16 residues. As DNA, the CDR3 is TGTGCCAGCAGCTTGAGGACTAGCGGAACCTACAATGAGCAGTTCTTC. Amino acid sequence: CASSLRTSGTYNEQFF.

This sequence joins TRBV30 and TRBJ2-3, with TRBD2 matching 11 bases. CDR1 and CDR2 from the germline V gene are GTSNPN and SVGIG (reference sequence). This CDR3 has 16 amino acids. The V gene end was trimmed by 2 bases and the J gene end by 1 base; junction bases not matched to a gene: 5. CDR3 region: CAWSKVAGGGTDTQYF. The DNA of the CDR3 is TGTGCCTGGAGTAAGGTAGCGGGGGGGGGCACAGATACGCAGTATTTT.

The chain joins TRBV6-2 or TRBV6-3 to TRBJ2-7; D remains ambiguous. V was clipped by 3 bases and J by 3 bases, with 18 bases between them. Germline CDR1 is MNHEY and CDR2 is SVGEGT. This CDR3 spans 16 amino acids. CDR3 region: CASSYGLPQKGYEQYF. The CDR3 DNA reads TGTGCCAGCAGTTATGGGCTTCCCCAGAAGGGCTACGAGCAGTACTTC.

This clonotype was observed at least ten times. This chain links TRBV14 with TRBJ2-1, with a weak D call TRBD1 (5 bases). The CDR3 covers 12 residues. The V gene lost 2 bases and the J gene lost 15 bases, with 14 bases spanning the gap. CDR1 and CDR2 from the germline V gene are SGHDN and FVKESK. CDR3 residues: CASSQSSRGRFF. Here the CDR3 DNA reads TGTGCCAGCAGCCAAAGTAGTAGGGGTCGGTTCTTC.

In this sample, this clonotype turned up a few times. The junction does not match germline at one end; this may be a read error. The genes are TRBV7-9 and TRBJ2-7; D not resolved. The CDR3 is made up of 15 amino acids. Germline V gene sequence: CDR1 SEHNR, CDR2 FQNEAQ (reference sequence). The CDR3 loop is CASSLARKPGYVQYF. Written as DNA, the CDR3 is TGTGCCAGCAGCTTAGCGCGAAAACCCGGCTACGTGCAGTACTTC.

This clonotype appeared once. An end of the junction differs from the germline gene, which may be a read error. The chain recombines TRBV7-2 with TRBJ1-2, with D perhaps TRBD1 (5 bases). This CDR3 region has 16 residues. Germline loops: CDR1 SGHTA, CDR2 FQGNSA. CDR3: CASSFGIRGSNHGYTF. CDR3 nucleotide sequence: TGTGCCAGCAGCTTTGGAATCCGGGGGTCTAACCATGGCTACACCTTC.

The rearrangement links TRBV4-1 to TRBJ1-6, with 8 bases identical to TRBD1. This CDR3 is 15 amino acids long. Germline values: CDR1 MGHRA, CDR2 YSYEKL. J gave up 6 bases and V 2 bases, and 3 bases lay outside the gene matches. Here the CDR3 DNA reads TGCGCCAGCAGCCAATCGACAGGGGTTAATTCACCCCTCCACTTT. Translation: CASSQSTGVNSPLHF.

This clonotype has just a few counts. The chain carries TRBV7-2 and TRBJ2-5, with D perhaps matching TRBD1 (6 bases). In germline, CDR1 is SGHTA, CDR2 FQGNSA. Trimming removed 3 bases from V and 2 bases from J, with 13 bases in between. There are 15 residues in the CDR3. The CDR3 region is CASSFGQLIQETQYF. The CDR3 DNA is TGTGCCAGCAGCTTCGGACAGCTAATTCAAGAGACCCAGTACTTC.